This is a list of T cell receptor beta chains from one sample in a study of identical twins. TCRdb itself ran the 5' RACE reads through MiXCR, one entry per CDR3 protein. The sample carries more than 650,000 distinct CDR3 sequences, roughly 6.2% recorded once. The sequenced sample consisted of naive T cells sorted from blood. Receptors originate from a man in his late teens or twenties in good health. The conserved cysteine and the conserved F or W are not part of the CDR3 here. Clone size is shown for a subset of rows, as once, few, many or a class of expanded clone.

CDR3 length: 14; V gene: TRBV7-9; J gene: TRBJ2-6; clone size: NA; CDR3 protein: ASSSGHFSGANVLT
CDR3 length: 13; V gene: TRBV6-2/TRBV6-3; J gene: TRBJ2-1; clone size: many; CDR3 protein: ASSVLALSYNEQF
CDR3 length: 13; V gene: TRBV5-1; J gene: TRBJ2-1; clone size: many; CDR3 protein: ASRMDPSSYNEQF
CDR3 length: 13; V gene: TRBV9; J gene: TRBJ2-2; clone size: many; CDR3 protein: ASERTSGHTGELF
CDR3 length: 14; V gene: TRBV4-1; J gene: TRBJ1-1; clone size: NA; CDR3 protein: ASSLGQTIHDTEAF
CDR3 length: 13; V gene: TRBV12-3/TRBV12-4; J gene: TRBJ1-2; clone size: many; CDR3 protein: ASSLAHGIGQGYT
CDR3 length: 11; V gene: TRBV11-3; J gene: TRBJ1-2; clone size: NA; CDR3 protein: ASSHGRSYGYT
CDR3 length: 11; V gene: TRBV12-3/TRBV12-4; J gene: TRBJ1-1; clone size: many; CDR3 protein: ASIPTGGTEAF
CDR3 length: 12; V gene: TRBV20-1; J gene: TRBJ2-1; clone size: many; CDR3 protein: SASRLAGGSEQF
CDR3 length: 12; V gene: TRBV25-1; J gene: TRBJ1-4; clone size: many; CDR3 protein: ASSETFMSEKLF
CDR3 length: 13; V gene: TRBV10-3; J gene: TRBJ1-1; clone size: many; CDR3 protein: AISEYGGVNTEAF
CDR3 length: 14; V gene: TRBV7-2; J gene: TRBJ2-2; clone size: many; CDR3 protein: ASRHARGLNTGELF
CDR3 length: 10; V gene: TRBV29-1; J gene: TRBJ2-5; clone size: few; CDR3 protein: SDRTGTQTQY
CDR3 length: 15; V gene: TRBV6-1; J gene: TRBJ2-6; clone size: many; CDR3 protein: ASGGQGFFSGANVLT
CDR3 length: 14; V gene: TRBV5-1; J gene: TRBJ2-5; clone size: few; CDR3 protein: ASSLGGSRWGETQY
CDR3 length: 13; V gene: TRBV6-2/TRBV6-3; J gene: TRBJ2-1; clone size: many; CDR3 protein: ASSLGLAGVGEQF
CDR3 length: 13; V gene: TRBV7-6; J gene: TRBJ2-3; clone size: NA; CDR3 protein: ASSSPGGRTDTQY
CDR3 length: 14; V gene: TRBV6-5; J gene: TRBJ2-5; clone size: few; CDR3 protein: ASSSLGQAVRETQY
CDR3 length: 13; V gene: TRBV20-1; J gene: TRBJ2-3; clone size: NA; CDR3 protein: SASLLAGVPDTQY
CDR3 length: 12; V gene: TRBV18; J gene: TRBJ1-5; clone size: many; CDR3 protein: ASSLDTFNQPQH
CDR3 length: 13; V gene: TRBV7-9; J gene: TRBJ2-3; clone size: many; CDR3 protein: ASSERTGRTDTQY
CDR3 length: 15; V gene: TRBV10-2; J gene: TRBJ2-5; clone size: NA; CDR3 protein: ASSESSQREGTETQY
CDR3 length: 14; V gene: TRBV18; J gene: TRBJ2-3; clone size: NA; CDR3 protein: ASSFGLVQLTDTQY
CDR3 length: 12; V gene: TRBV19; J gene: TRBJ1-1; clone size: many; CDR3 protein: ASSIRGSHGVAF
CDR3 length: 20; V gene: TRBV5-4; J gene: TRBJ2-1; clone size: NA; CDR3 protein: ASSLMGSRAVSSGRAYNEQF
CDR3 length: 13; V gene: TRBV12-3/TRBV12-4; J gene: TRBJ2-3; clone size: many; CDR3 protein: ASSLPGRRTDTQY
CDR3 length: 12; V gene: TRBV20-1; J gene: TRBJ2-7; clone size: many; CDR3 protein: SAGVVDEDYEQY
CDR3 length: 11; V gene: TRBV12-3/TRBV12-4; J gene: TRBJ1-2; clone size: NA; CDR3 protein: ASGTSDLYGYT
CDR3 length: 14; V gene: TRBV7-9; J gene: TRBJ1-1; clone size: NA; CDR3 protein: ASKLAGRGLNTEAF
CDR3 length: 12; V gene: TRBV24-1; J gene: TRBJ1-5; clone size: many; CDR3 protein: ATSETGQNQPQH
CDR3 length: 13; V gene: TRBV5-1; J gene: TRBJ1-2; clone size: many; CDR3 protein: ASSIDRVSDRGYT
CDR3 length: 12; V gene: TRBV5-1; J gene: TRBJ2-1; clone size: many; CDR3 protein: ASSFEGTHNEQF